This paragraph covers one T cell receptor beta chain sequence. The CDR3 sequence is 14 residues long. Looked up from germline, CDR1 is SGHRS and CDR2 is YFSETQ. V dropped 2 bases and J dropped 3 bases, with 10 bases sitting between them. The record originates from a study of blood T cell repertoires in COVID-19. The wider study: Samples came from the United States, Italy and Spain, spanning acute and convalescent COVID-19.

Original processing notes: Counts of nucleated cells, estimated from reference gene primer amplification, were obtained. Clones were read by immunoSEQ multiplex PCR, and TCRdb kept only the in-frame ones, dropping some. The DNA gave D and trimming, while V, J and clone size come from that table. Among 75,000 to 100,000 clones, around 85% were seen once, and the ten largest hold 4.4%. Sequenced input: peripheral blood. The sequence was obtained from a man aged 60-69 years with acute or convalescent COVID-19. This sequence joins TRBV5-1 and TRBJ2-3; D may be TRBD2 (6 bases). The CDR3 loop is CASSFRETTDTQYF. The CDR3 nucleotides are TGCGCCAGCAGCTTCCGGGAGACTACAGATACGCAGTATTTT.